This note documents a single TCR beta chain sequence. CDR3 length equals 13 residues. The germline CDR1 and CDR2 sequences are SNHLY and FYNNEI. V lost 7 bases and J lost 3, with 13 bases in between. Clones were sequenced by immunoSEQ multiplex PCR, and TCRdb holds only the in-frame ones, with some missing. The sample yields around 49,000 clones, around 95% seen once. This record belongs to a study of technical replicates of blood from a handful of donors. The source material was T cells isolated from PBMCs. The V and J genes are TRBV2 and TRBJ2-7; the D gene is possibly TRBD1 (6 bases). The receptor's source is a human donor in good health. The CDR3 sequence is CASKPGDNYEQYF. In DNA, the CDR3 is TGTGCCAGCAAGCCAGGGGACAACTACGAGCAGTACTTC.